These 5 T cell receptor beta chains originate from one sample sequenced in a study of T-cell memory formation after mild COVID-19. A single record per CDR3 protein comes from TCRdb applying MiXCR to the 5' RACE reads. The sample contains fewer than 700,000 distinct CDR3 sequences, approximately 19% of which appear only once. Sequenced material: PBMCs or a T cell subset sorted from them (not recorded which). Every receptor here comes from an adult woman who had mild COVID-19 (a few samples of this study predate the infection). Cell type and time point are not known.

This clonotype has only a few counts. This chain joins TRBV19 and TRBJ2-1, with D perhaps being TRBD1 or TRBD2 (5 bases each). CDR3 length: 15 amino acids. CDR1 and CDR2 (germline): LNHDA, SQIVND (reference sequence). V was cut by 1 base and J by 4 bases, with 11 bases left in between. The CDR3: CASSIGQRNYNEQFF. In DNA form, the CDR3 reads TGTGCCAGTAGTATAGGACAGCGGAATTACAATGAGCAGTTCTTC.

CDR3 DNA sequence: TGTGCCAGTAGTAGACCGGGACTAGGGGACGACGAGCAGTACTTC. It specifies CASSRPGLGDDEQYF. The J gene is TRBJ2-7, the V gene TRBV19; 8 nucleotides match TRBD2. Germline CDR1 and CDR2: LNHDA and SQIVND (reference sequence). The CDR3 runs to 15 residues. The trim removed 4 bases at V and 5 bases at J, leaving 10 bases unmatched.

This clonotype has just a few counts. The chain is built from TRBV7-6 and TRBJ2-3; D gene ambiguous. The CDR3 has 16 residues. Trimming took off 0 bases at V and 0 bases at J, with 10 bases between the two ends. From germline, CDR1 is SGHVS and CDR2 FNYEAQ. The CDR3 loop is CASSLAWTASTDTQYF. CDR3 coding DNA: TGTGCCAGCAGCTTAGCGTGGACGGCAAGCACAGATACGCAGTATTTT.

This clonotype has just a few counts. This chain connects TRBV20-1 to TRBJ2-3; the match to TRBD2 covers 9 bases. The germline V gene encodes CDR1 DFQATT and CDR2 SNEGSKA (reference sequence). The CDR3 loop spans 14 amino acids. CDR3 sequence reads: CSTAASGGTDTQYF. CDR3 DNA: TGCAGCACGGCGGCTAGCGGGGGCACAGATACGCAGTATTTT.

This clonotype was picked up a small number of times. This CDR3 reads CATSPGLTYEQYF. Written as DNA, the CDR3 is TGTGCCACCAGCCCCGGACTAACCTACGAGCAGTACTTC. The chain carries TRBV15 and TRBJ2-7, with D possibly TRBD2 on 6 matching bases. V dropped 5 bases and J dropped 2 bases, with 10 bases sitting between them. The length of the CDR3 is 13 residues. Germline-derived CDR1 and CDR2 are LNHNV and YYDKDF (reference sequence).